Each of the 12 T cell receptor beta chains below was sequenced from the same sample in a study of OX40 agonist ivuxolimab in advanced cancers. The method was immunoSEQ multiplex PCR; TCRdb's version includes in-frame clones alone and lacks a portion of them. The sample holds roughly 10,000 clones; roughly 80% are singletons and the top ten take more than 25%. Sequenced here: CD4+ or CD8+ T cells sorted from blood, sampled in a trial of the OX40 agonist ivuxolimab. Receptor source: an adult with an advanced solid tumor such as melanoma, head and neck, liver or kidney cancer.

The DNA of the CDR3 is TGTGCCAGCAGCCAAGGACAGGGGGGTCTTAATTCACCCCTCCACTTT. This encodes CASSQGQGGLNSPLHF. The rearrangement joins TRBV5-4 to TRBJ1-6; 10 bases are shared with TRBD1. CDR3 length: 16 amino acids. Germline CDR1 reads SGHNT; CDR2 reads YYREEE (reference sequence). The V gene end was trimmed by 4 bases and the J gene end by 6 bases; junction bases not matched to a gene: 7.

The chain is built from TRBV2 and TRBJ2-7; TRBD2 is a possible D gene (6 bases). Trimming shortened V by 4 bases and J by 0 bases, and 16 bases separated the two germline ends. Per the germline V gene, CDR1 is SNHLY and CDR2 is FYNNEI. This CDR3 has 16 residues. Here the CDR3 reads CASSVEQKLASYEQYF. The CDR3 region has the DNA TGTGCCAGCAGTGTAGAACAAAAACTAGCCTCCTACGAGCAGTACTTC.

The CDR3 spells CASSLPFRALRNTEAFF. CDR3 coding DNA: TGTGCCAGCAGCCTCCCCTTCAGGGCTCTAAGGAACACTGAAGCTTTCTTT. V usage is TRBV4-2 and J usage is TRBJ1-1; possibly TRBD1 for D (5 bases). The germline V gene has CDR1 LGHNA and CDR2 YNFKEQ. Trimming cost V 4 bases and J 1 base, with 19 bases left between them. This CDR3 contains 17 residues.

The genes are TRBV5-1 and TRBJ2-1; D remains unclear. The CDR3 loop spans 15 amino acids. Germline lookup yields CDR1 SGHRS and CDR2 YFSETQ. Trimming removed 1 base from V and 4 bases from J, with 12 bases in between. The CDR3 here is CASSLSGSSYNEQFF. The CDR3 bases are TGCGCCAGCAGCTTGTCCGGGTCTTCGTACAATGAGCAGTTCTTC.

Concerning this clone itself: It is likely a read error: a sequence one base away is far more abundant. Other DNA sequences of this sample code for an identical CDR3. The V and J genes are TRBV5-4 and TRBJ2-7, with unresolved D. This CDR3 contains 11 residues. Per the germline V gene, CDR1 is SGHNT and CDR2 is YYREEE (reference sequence). With 3 bases removed from V and 3 bases from J, the gap between germline ends came to 4 bases. CDR3 sequence (DNA): TGTGCCAGCAGCTCATACTACGAGCAGTACTTC. It is translated as CASSSYYEQYF.

The gene calls are TRBV15 and TRBJ1-5; D unresolved. V lost 4 bases to trimming and J lost 3 bases, with 13 bases between them. This CDR3 contains 15 residues. From germline, CDR1 is LNHNV and CDR2 YYDKDF (reference sequence). The CDR3 sequence is CATSKTMEDNQPQHF. The CDR3 DNA is TGTGCCACCAGCAAAACCATGGAGGACAATCAGCCCCAGCATTTT.

This chain connects TRBV7-6 to TRBJ1-1, with D uncertain. From germline, CDR1 is SGHVS and CDR2 FNYEAQ. The CDR3 is 12 amino acids. Trimming took 5 bases from V and 4 from J, leaving 8 bases between them. This chain's CDR3 is CASSPYGTEAFF. CDR3 sequence (DNA): TGTGCCAGCAGCCCATACGGCACTGAAGCTTTCTTT.

The rearrangement links TRBV11-2 to TRBJ2-1, with a weak D call TRBD2 (7 bases). The CDR3 is 17 residues long. Germline V gene data show CDR1 as SGHAT and CDR2 as FQNNGV. Trimming removed 0 bases at V and 8 bases at J, with 20 bases between. The CDR3 here is CASSLDETTGRGDEQFF. CDR3 nucleotide sequence: TGTGCCAGCAGCTTAGATGAGACAACAGGGAGGGGGGATGAGCAGTTCTTC.

J is TRBJ2-5 and V is TRBV5-1, with D maybe TRBD1 (5 bases). V was clipped by 3 bases and J by 2 bases, with 14 bases between them. CDR3 length: 15 amino acids. Germline CDR1 reads SGHRS; CDR2 reads YFSETQ. The CDR3 spells CASSSSGLQQETQYF. In DNA form, the CDR3 reads TGCGCCAGCAGCTCCTCAGGGCTCCAACAAGAGACCCAGTACTTC.

This chain links TRBV13 with TRBJ1-5; 10 bases line up with TRBD1. This CDR3 region has 14 residues. Per germline, CDR1 PRHDT and CDR2 FYEKMQ (reference sequence). J was trimmed by 5 bases and V by 3 bases; bases with no gene match: 1. CDR3 sequence: CASSLGQGYQPQHF. As DNA, the CDR3 is TGTGCCAGCAGCTTGGGACAGGGGTATCAGCCCCAGCATTTT.

This clone was counted only a few times. One junction end disagrees with the germline gene, perhaps due to a read error. V and J are TRBV7-3 and TRBJ1-1; tentative D call: TRBD1 (5 bases). The CDR3 sequence is 16 residues long. The germline gives CDR1 SGHTA, CDR2 FQGTGA. Here the CDR3 DNA reads TGTGCCAGCAGCCTAACCCAACTCGGGGGAGACACTGAAGCTTTCTTT. Translation gives CASSLTQLGGDTEAFF.

This clone was found once. This chain uses TRBV27 with TRBJ2-5, with TRBD1 identical over 8 bases. V was pared by 5 bases and J by 10 bases, with 12 bases of the junction left unmatched. This CDR3 region has 14 residues. Germline CDR1 is MNHEY and CDR2 is SMNVEV (reference sequence). CDR3 sequence: CASSPTAGGLDQYF. CDR3 nucleotide sequence: TGTGCCAGCAGTCCAACTGCAGGGGGCCTGGACCAGTACTTC.